The 25 T cell receptor beta chains below come from one sample, sequenced in a study of Ad26.COV2.S vaccination and SARS-CoV-2 variants. Treatment reported: about 20 received Ad26.COV2.S at low or high dose, single or two shots; 5 received placebo; per-sample allocation not given. Vaccine and placebo recipients were sampled on day 63 after the first injection. Some clones are missing from TCRdb's copy, which holds only in-frame ones; the method was immunoSEQ multiplex PCR. The sample holds hundreds of thousands of clones, around 92% seen once. The sample in question was peripheral blood, obtained in a trial of Ad26.COV2.S vaccine versus placebo. The receptors were sampled from a person between 18 and 59 years old who received the Ad26.COV2.S COVID-19 vaccine or a placebo.

The chain employs TRBV27 and TRBJ2-2; TRBD2 aligns across 10 bases. Germline CDR1 and CDR2: MNHEY and SMNVEV (reference sequence). This CDR3 is built from 16 residues. V dropped 2 bases and J dropped 5; count of bases not matched to a gene: 5. Here the CDR3 reads CASSLSGTSATGELFF. CDR3 nucleotide sequence: TGTGCCAGCAGTTTAAGTGGGACTAGCGCTACCGGGGAGCTGTTTTTT.

The rearrangement links TRBV5-5 to TRBJ2-7; TRBD1 matches 11 bases. This CDR3 comprises 15 residues. In germline, CDR1 is SGHKS, CDR2 YYEKEE (reference sequence). V gave up 4 bases and J gave up 6 bases; unmatched junction bases: 9. CDR3 protein: CASSGGQGAFSEQYF. CDR3 coding DNA: TGTGCCAGCAGCGGAGGACAGGGGGCATTTAGCGAGCAGTACTTC. Full variable domain (outside the CDR3, taken from reference TRBV5-5 and TRBJ2-7): DAGVTQSPTHLIKTRGQQVTLRCSPISGHKSVSWYQQVLGQGPQFIFQYYEKEERGRGNFPDRFSARQFPNYSSELNVNALLLGDSALYLCASSGGQGAFSEQYFGPGTRLTVT.

This chain connects TRBV2 to TRBJ1-6, with TRBD1 as a possible D gene (6 bases). Germline V lookup: CDR1 SNHLY, CDR2 FYNNEI. Trimming shortened V by 3 bases and J by 8 bases, and 11 bases separated the two germline ends. CDR3 length: 14 amino acids. CDR3 amino acids: CASSDLGAYSPLHF. The CDR3 nucleotides read TGTGCCAGCAGTGATCTGGGGGCTTATTCACCCCTCCACTTT.

This clone turned up a few times. The chain uses TRBV30 and TRBJ1-5; 9 bases fit TRBD1. Germline-derived CDR1 and CDR2 are GTSNPN and SVGIG (reference sequence). This CDR3 spans 13 amino acids. The V segment lost 8 bases and the J segment 1 base; nucleotides outside the gene matches: 3. CDR3 DNA sequence: TGTGCCCTACAGGGGGCAAGCAATCAGCCCCAGCATTTT. Encoded protein: CALQGASNQPQHF.

This clone was seen just once. V gene TRBV4-1 combines with J gene TRBJ2-7; 7 nucleotides match TRBD2. Germline loops: CDR1 MGHRA, CDR2 YSYEKL. V shed 0 bases and J 4 bases; nucleotides not matched to a gene: 18. This CDR3 region has 19 residues. The CDR3 sequence: CASSQERGPGLADFYEQYF. CDR3 DNA: TGCGCCAGCAGCCAAGAAAGAGGGCCGGGGCTAGCGGATTTTTACGAGCAGTACTTC.

The chain couples TRBV9 to TRBJ2-3, with 7 bases aligning to TRBD2. V was pared by 4 bases and J by 5 bases, with 10 bases of the junction left unmatched. Germline V gene sequence: CDR1 SGDLS, CDR2 YYNGEE. The CDR3 has 15 residues. The CDR3 spells CASSPTSLLGDTQYF. As DNA, the CDR3 is TGTGCCAGCAGCCCGACTAGCCTCCTTGGAGATACGCAGTATTTT.

The chain has TRBV18 and TRBJ2-7; D is ambiguous. Trimming shortened V by 1 base and J by 4 bases, and 11 bases separated the two germline ends. Germline V lookup: CDR1 KGHSH, CDR2 LQKENI. There are 14 residues in the CDR3. DNA for the CDR3: TGTGCCAGCTCACCACACCCCCTAGGGTACGAGCAGTACTTC. This codes for CASSPHPLGYEQYF.

Here the CDR3 reads CASNPTWGGPYF. CDR3 bases: TGTGCCAGTAACCCTACTTGGGGAGGCCCCTACTTC. The chain uses TRBV5-8 and TRBJ2-7; D perhaps matches TRBD2 (6 bases). Trimming took off 8 bases at V and 13 bases at J, with 22 bases between the two ends. This CDR3 is 12 amino acids long. From germline, CDR1 is SGHTS and CDR2 YDEGEE.

The DNA for the CDR3 is TGTGCCAGCAGTTCCCCGACAGCGGCAAACACTGAAGCTTTCTTT. It translates to CASSSPTAANTEAFF. The chain has TRBV6-1 and TRBJ1-1; maybe TRBD1 (5 bases). The CDR3 length is 15 residues. Germline V lookup: CDR1 MNHNS, CDR2 SASEGT. The V end lost 5 bases, the J end lost 2 bases, and 15 bases lay between the germline ends.

V and J are TRBV2 and TRBJ2-4; no clear D gene. Trimming cost V 7 bases and J 4 bases, with 8 bases left between them. Germline loops: CDR1 SNHLY, CDR2 FYNNEI. The CDR3 has 12 residues. The CDR3: CASNGEKNIQYF. The DNA of the CDR3 is TGTGCCAGCAACGGAGAGAAAAACATTCAGTACTTC.

The chain recombines TRBV19 with TRBJ2-5; 11 positions agree with TRBD1. Trimming removed 4 bases from V and 7 bases from J; junction bases left unmatched: 14. Germline V gene data show CDR1 as LNHDA and CDR2 as SQIVND (reference sequence). This CDR3 has 17 amino acids. CDR3 sequence: CASSTHAGTGGPGTQYF. The DNA of the CDR3 is TGTGCCAGTAGTACACACGCCGGGACAGGGGGGCCAGGGACCCAGTACTTC. The entire variable domain, with the rest obtained from reference TRBV19 and TRBJ2-5, is as follows: DGGITQSPKYLFRKEGQNVTLSCEQNLNHDAMYWYRQDPGQGLRLIYYSQIVNDFQKGDIAEGYSVSREKKESFPLTVTSAQKNPTAFYLCASSTHAGTGGPGTQYFGPGTRLLVL.

The J gene is TRBJ2-7, the V gene TRBV7-3, with 12 positions matching TRBD2. Trimming cost V 5 bases and J 4 bases; bases outside gene matches: 6. The CDR3 is 15 amino acids. CDR1 and CDR2 from the germline V gene are SGHTA and FQGTGA. The CDR3 coding sequence is TGTGCCAGCAGCCTACTAGCGGGGGGCGCTTACGAGCAGTACTTC. It codes for CASSLLAGGAYEQYF.

The rearrangement uses TRBV11-1 and TRBJ2-5, with 7 positions matching TRBD2. Germline values: CDR1 SGHAT, CDR2 FQDESV (reference sequence). This CDR3 has 16 amino acids. V was pared by 1 base and J by 4 bases, with 9 bases of the junction left unmatched. DNA for the CDR3: TGTGCCAGCAGCTTAGATTGGCAGGGAGGGCGAGAGACCCAGTACTTC. Its translation is CASSLDWQGGRETQYF.

This clone occurred a few times. CDR3 sequence: CASSQRLGSSYEQYF. The CDR3 DNA sequence: TGTGCCAGCAGCCAACGACTAGGGAGCTCCTACGAGCAGTACTTC. The chain links TRBV14 to TRBJ2-7, with TRBD2 as a possible D gene (6 bases). CDR1 is SGHDN, CDR2 FVKESK, per germline. This CDR3 spans 15 amino acids. V shed 2 bases and J shed 0 bases, with 11 bases lying between them.

The rearrangement joins TRBV10-3 to TRBJ2-1, with 7 bases lining up with TRBD2. V lost 10 bases, J lost 0 bases, and 6 bases stayed unmatched. The CDR3 extends over 14 amino acids. Germline V gene sequence: CDR1 ENHRY, CDR2 SYGVKD. CDR3 bases: TGTGCCACCCGGACGGGAGGCTCCTACAATGAGCAGTTCTTC. Its translation is CATRTGGSYNEQFF.

V is TRBV4-2 and J is TRBJ2-6; D may be TRBD2 (5 bases). In germline, CDR1 is LGHNA, CDR2 YNFKEQ. This CDR3 has 16 amino acids. Trimming took off 4 bases at V and 0 bases at J, with 10 bases between the two ends. CDR3 DNA sequence: TGTGCCAGCAGCCGTAGAGCGGACTCTGGGGCCAACGTCCTGACTTTC. It is translated as CASSRRADSGANVLTF.

J is TRBJ2-3 and V is TRBV3-1 (or the pseudogene TRBV3-2); 9 nucleotides agree with TRBD2. Trimming cost V 10 bases and J 4 bases; bases outside gene matches: 12. Germline V gene lookup returns CDR1 LGHDT and CDR2 YNNKEL (reference sequence). CDR3 size: 15 residues. CDR3 sequence: CAISQSSGRADTQYF. The CDR3 DNA reads TGTGCCATTTCTCAGAGTAGCGGGAGAGCAGATACGCAGTATTTT.

CDR3 residues: CASSIQGSYNSPLHF. The CDR3, as DNA: TGTGCCAGTAGTATACAGGGCTCCTATAATTCACCCCTCCACTTT. The chain couples TRBV19 to TRBJ1-6; a possible D gene is TRBD1 (5 bases). This CDR3 comprises 15 residues. The V gene lost 2 bases and the J gene lost 0 bases, with 5 bases spanning the gap. The V gene's germline CDR1 is LNHDA and CDR2 SQIVND (reference sequence).

The rearrangement joins TRBV7-3 to TRBJ2-5; D not certain. The germline V gene has CDR1 SGHTA and CDR2 FQGTGA. V lost 4 bases to trimming and J lost 4 bases, with 19 bases between them. There are 16 residues in the CDR3. The CDR3: CASSYGVRTLGETQYF. CDR3 sequence (DNA): TGTGCCAGCAGCTACGGTGTGCGGACCCTTGGAGAGACCCAGTACTTC.

V is TRBV29-1 and J is TRBJ1-2; 10 bases line up with TRBD1. This CDR3 region has 13 residues. Trimming took 6 bases from V and 6 from J; bases not matched to a gene: 7. Germline V gives CDR1 SQVTM, CDR2 ANQGSEA. The DNA of the CDR3 is TGCAGCGTGGGACAGGGGATACCTAATGGCTACACCTTC. Translation: CSVGQGIPNGYTF.

The V call is TRBV7-2, the J call TRBJ2-1; D uncertain. Germline CDR1 reads SGHTA; CDR2 reads FQGNSA. Trimming took 1 base from V and 8 from J, leaving 9 bases between them. The CDR3 is 13 amino acids. CDR3 nucleotides: TGTGCCAGCAGCTTAGGAACCTGGGATGAGCAGTTCTTC. Amino acid sequence: CASSLGTWDEQFF. The full variable domain, in which reference TRBV7-2 and TRBJ2-1 provide the parts outside the CDR3, is GAGVSQSPSNKVTEKGKDVELRCDPISGHTALYWYRQSLGQGLEFLIYFQGNSAPDKSGLPSDRFSAERTGGSVSTLTIQRTQQEDSAVYLCASSLGTWDEQFFGPGTRLTVL.

The chain employs TRBV5-1 and TRBJ2-6; 10 bases align to TRBD2. CDR1 and CDR2 (germline): SGHRS, YFSETQ. This CDR3 comprises 18 residues. Unmatched junction bases numbered 7, after V lost 4 bases and J lost 0 bases. The CDR3 sequence: CASSGLSGGRSGANVLTF. Here the CDR3 DNA reads TGCGCCAGCAGCGGCCTTAGCGGGGGGCGCTCTGGGGCCAACGTCCTGACTTTC.

This rearrangement joins TRBV5-6 to TRBJ2-5, with 10 bases lining up with TRBD2. The J segment lost 5 bases and the V segment lost 4 bases, leaving 2 bases of the junction unmatched. The CDR3 covers 13 residues. Germline V lookup: CDR1 SGHDT, CDR2 YYEEEE. CDR3: CASSASGSETQYF. The CDR3, as DNA: TGTGCCAGCAGCGCTAGCGGGAGTGAGACCCAGTACTTC.

V usage is TRBV6-5 and J usage is TRBJ1-2, with 7 bases aligning to TRBD1. The J segment lost 4 bases and the V segment lost 2 bases, leaving 4 bases of the junction unmatched. Germline-derived CDR1 and CDR2 are MNHEY and SVGAGI. This CDR3 is built from 14 residues. CDR3 nucleotides: TGTGCCAGCAGTTACCGACAGGGAAGCTATGGCTACACCTTC. This encodes CASSYRQGSYGYTF.

The rearrangement links TRBV5-1 to TRBJ1-2; unclear D gene. Between the trimmed V and J ends, which lost 0 bases and 3 bases, there was a span of 15 bases. This CDR3 region has 16 residues. Germline V lookup: CDR1 SGHRS, CDR2 YFSETQ. CDR3 sequence: CASSLGAPWEDYGYTF. CDR3 bases: TGCGCCAGCAGCTTGGGAGCCCCCTGGGAGGACTATGGCTACACCTTC.